What follows are 32 T cell receptor beta chains derived from one specimen sequenced in a study of T cells in localized non-small cell lung cancer. Repertoires were generated with immunoSEQ multiplex PCR, while TCRdb's copy carries only in-frame clones and drops some. Of tens of thousands of clones in the sample, about nine tenths are singletons; the top ten hold roughly 2.7%. Here the sequenced sample was peripheral blood, taken before any cancer treatment. The receptors come from a female donor at least 60 years old with stage I squamous cell lung carcinoma.

The chain employs TRBV2 and TRBJ2-7, with D perhaps matching TRBD1 (5 bases). The CDR3 length is 15 residues. Trimming took off 4 bases at V and 1 base at J, with 14 bases between the two ends. Germline CDR1 reads SNHLY; CDR2 reads FYNNEI. This CDR3 is CASSARQLASYEQYF. CDR3 nucleotide sequence: TGTGCCAGCAGTGCACGACAGTTAGCTTCCTACGAGCAGTACTTC.

The V call is TRBV19, the J call TRBJ1-2; tentatively, D is TRBD1 (5 bases). The V end was cut by 2 bases, the J end by 3 bases, with 13 bases between. CDR1 is LNHDA and CDR2 is SQIVND in the germline V gene (reference sequence). This CDR3 comprises 15 residues. CDR3 residues: CASSITTVGDYGYTF. The CDR3 bases are TGTGCCAGTAGTATAACTACGGTGGGGGACTATGGCTACACCTTC.

The chain recombines TRBV19 with TRBJ2-4, with D possibly being TRBD1 or TRBD2 (6 bases each). Between the trimmed V and J ends, which lost 5 bases and 0 bases, there was a span of 14 bases. This CDR3 is 16 amino acids long. Per the germline V gene, CDR1 is LNHDA and CDR2 is SQIVND (reference sequence). CDR3 coding DNA: TGTGCCAGTAGTTTCAACCGGGGGCTAGCCAAAAACATTCAGTACTTC. Translated, it gives CASSFNRGLAKNIQYF.

The chain carries TRBV7-3 and TRBJ2-1, with D maybe TRBD1 (6 bases). V dropped 4 bases and J dropped 6 bases, with 13 bases sitting between them. The CDR3 is 14 amino acids. Germline CDR1 SGHTA, CDR2 FQGTGA. The CDR3 spells CASSSKTGSNEQFF. CDR3 in DNA: TGTGCCAGCAGCTCGAAGACAGGTTCCAATGAGCAGTTCTTC. Full variable domain (remainder filled in from reference TRBV7-3 and TRBJ2-1): GAGVSQTPSNKVTEKGKYVELRCDPISGHTALYWYRQSLGQGPEFLIYFQGTGAADDSGLPNDRFFAVRPEGSVSTLKIQRTERGDSAVYLCASSSKTGSNEQFFGPGTRLTVL.

This clone has just a few counts. DNA for the CDR3: TGCGCCAGCAGCCAAGATACCCTAGCGGCACCCACAGATACGCAGTATTTT. The encoded protein is CASSQDTLAAPTDTQYF. The chain recombines TRBV4-3 with TRBJ2-3, with 7 bases fitting TRBD2. V was pared by 0 bases and J by 2 bases, with 8 bases of the junction left unmatched. CDR3 length equals 17 residues. The germline CDR1 and CDR2 sequences are LGHNA and YSLEER.

This chain joins TRBV30 and TRBJ2-5; a possible D gene is TRBD1 (5 bases). V was trimmed by 3 bases and J by 5 bases, leaving 7 bases between them. The CDR3 sequence is 11 residues long. Per the germline V gene, CDR1 is GTSNPN and CDR2 is SVGIG (reference sequence). The CDR3 coding sequence is TGTGCCTGGAGAGGGGTCGAGACCCAGTACTTC. It yields the protein CAWRGVETQYF. The whole variable domain, filled in from reference TRBV30 and TRBJ2-5, reads SQTIHQWPATLVQPVGSPLSLECTVEGTSNPNLYWYRQAAGRGLQLLFYSVGIGQISSEVPQNLSASRPQDRQFILSSKKLLLSDSGFYLCAWRGVETQYFGPGTRLLVL.

V is TRBV11-2 and J is TRBJ1-1; 9 positions agree with TRBD1. CDR3 length equals 14 residues. CDR1 and CDR2 (germline): SGHAT, FQNNGV. Unmatched junction bases numbered 11, after V lost 4 bases and J lost 11 bases. The CDR3: CASSSQGRDRAAFF. For the CDR3, the DNA is TGTGCCAGCAGCTCCCAGGGTCGGGACAGGGCCGCTTTCTTT.

The chain uses TRBV4-3 and TRBJ2-1; TRBD2 agrees at 13 bases. The V and J ends lost 4 bases and 5 bases, in that order; junction bases with no gene match: 5. Germline lookup yields CDR1 LGHNA and CDR2 YSLEER. The CDR3 consists of 16 residues. The CDR3 nucleotides are TGCGCCAGCAGCCCCCGGACTAGCGGGAGAGACAATGAGCAGTTCTTC. This sequence encodes CASSPRTSGRDNEQFF.

The chain links TRBV27 to TRBJ1-1; the D is unclear. Germline-derived CDR1 and CDR2 are MNHEY and SMNVEV (reference sequence). This CDR3 is 13 amino acids long. Trimming removed 5 bases at V and 6 bases at J, with 13 bases between. CDR3 protein: CASSGPLGAEAFF. The CDR3 nucleotides read TGTGCCAGCAGTGGACCACTGGGCGCTGAAGCTTTCTTT.

This clone was detected only once. The chain joins TRBV7-9 to TRBJ2-2; no clear D gene. CDR3 length: 14 amino acids. Germline CDR1 is SEHNR and CDR2 is FQNEAQ (reference sequence). Trimming removed 5 bases from V and 7 bases from J, with 14 bases in between. This CDR3 is CASSASGVIGELFF. DNA of the CDR3: TGTGCCAGCAGCGCCTCTGGGGTTATCGGGGAGCTGTTTTTT.

This chain uses TRBV10-2 with TRBJ2-5; 7 bases agree with TRBD2. Per germline, CDR1 WSHSY and CDR2 SAAADI. Trimming removed 2 bases from V and 1 base from J; junction bases left unmatched: 13. CDR3 length equals 18 residues. CDR3 loop: CASSETKLQAGIQETQYF. As DNA, the CDR3 is TGCGCCAGCAGTGAGACAAAGCTACAAGCGGGAATCCAAGAGACCCAGTACTTC.

The chain combines TRBV6-1 with TRBJ2-7; perhaps TRBD1 as D (5 bases). CDR1 is MNHNS and CDR2 is SASEGT in the germline V gene. The V gene lost 4 bases and the J gene lost 4 bases, with 20 bases spanning the gap. The CDR3 is 16 residues long. DNA of the CDR3: TGTGCCAGCAGTGGACAGCCTCCTTCCCTCTTTTACGAGCAGTACTTC. Translation: CASSGQPPSLFYEQYF.

The chain has TRBV7-6 and TRBJ2-1; 12 nucleotides agree with TRBD2. From germline, CDR1 is SGHVS and CDR2 FNYEAQ. The CDR3 contains 19 residues. V lost 5 bases, J lost 3 bases, and 14 bases stayed unmatched. CDR3 in amino acids: CASSNTWTSGKGRYNEQFF. CDR3 DNA: TGTGCCAGCAGCAATACATGGACTAGCGGGAAAGGACGCTACAATGAGCAGTTCTTC.

This chain uses TRBV18 with TRBJ2-5, with 8 bases fitting TRBD1. This CDR3 has 16 residues. The junction had 10 bases not matched to a gene; V was cut back by 4 bases and J by 3 bases. Germline-derived CDR1 and CDR2 are KGHSH and LQKENI. This chain's CDR3 is CASSQQGGTLKETQYF. In nucleotides, the CDR3 is TGTGCCAGCTCACAACAGGGGGGAACCCTTAAAGAGACCCAGTACTTC. The variable domain in full, with the rest retrieved from reference TRBV18 and TRBJ2-5, is NAGVMQNPRHLVRRRGQEARLRCSPMKGHSHVYWYRQLPEEGLKFMVYLQKENIIDESGMPKERFSAEFPKEGPSILRIQQVVRGDSAAYFCASSQQGGTLKETQYFGPGTRLLVL.

This chain connects TRBV6-5 to TRBJ2-7; TRBD1 might be the D (6 bases). The CDR3 contains 14 residues. Trimming cost V 5 bases and J 0 bases, with 11 bases left between them. Germline values: CDR1 MNHEY, CDR2 SVGAGI. CDR3 in DNA: TGTGCCAGCAGTGCGGACAGCCCCTCCTACGAGCAGTACTTC. Translating it yields CASSADSPSYEQYF.

This chain links TRBV4-1 with TRBJ1-4, with no clear D. The CDR3 runs 15 residues. V lost 6 bases and J 7 bases, leaving 18 bases between the germline ends. The germline CDR1 and CDR2 sequences are MGHRA and YSYEKL. CDR3 bases: TGCGCCAGCAGGCCTACCTTCACGGGAATTGAAAAACTGTTTTTT. It encodes CASRPTFTGIEKLFF.

The chain employs TRBV5-1 and TRBJ2-3, with D possibly matching TRBD2 (6 bases). The V end lost 2 bases, the J end lost 4 bases, and 14 bases lay between the germline ends. This CDR3 has 15 residues. Germline values: CDR1 SGHRS, CDR2 YFSETQ. The CDR3 bases are TGCGCCAGCAGCTTAGAGCGGAGGGGTTCAGATACGCAGTATTTT. This codes for CASSLERRGSDTQYF.

The chain recombines TRBV27 with TRBJ1-2; TRBD1 agrees at 7 bases. The CDR3 sequence is 15 residues long. In germline, CDR1 is MNHEY, CDR2 SMNVEV (reference sequence). The ends lost 4 bases at V and 4 bases at J; junction bases unmatched: 9. CDR3 region: CASSSPAGGFYGYTF. Written as DNA, the CDR3 is TGTGCCAGCAGTTCCCCGGCAGGGGGTTTCTATGGCTACACCTTC.

This clone has a single count. The V and J genes are TRBV5-6 and TRBJ2-7; 7 bases are shared with TRBD1. Trimming cost V 6 bases and J 3 bases; bases outside gene matches: 12. This CDR3 has 15 amino acids. Germline V gene data show CDR1 as SGHDT and CDR2 as YYEEEE. The CDR3 reads CASKFRGAGGYEQYF. The CDR3 DNA is TGTGCCAGCAAATTTCGAGGAGCAGGGGGCTACGAGCAGTACTTC.

This sequence joins TRBV5-4 and TRBJ2-3, with D unresolved. CDR1 and CDR2 from the germline V gene are SGHNT and YYREEE (reference sequence). CDR3 length: 13 residues. With 4 bases removed from V and 0 bases from J, the gap between germline ends came to 6 bases. CDR3 nucleotides: TGTGCCAGCAGCCAAACTAGCACAGATACGCAGTATTTT. It encodes CASSQTSTDTQYF.

V is TRBV19 and J is TRBJ1-5, with a tentative D call TRBD1 (5 bases). Deletions cut 2 bases from V and 4 bases from J, with 12 bases between. This CDR3 contains 15 residues. Germline V gene sequence: CDR1 LNHDA, CDR2 SQIVND (reference sequence). As DNA, the CDR3 is TGTGCCAGTAGTATATACGGGGCGGGTAATCAGCCCCAGCATTTT. Protein: CASSIYGAGNQPQHF.

The chain employs TRBV4-3 and TRBJ1-1; TRBD1 is a possible D gene (5 bases). Germline CDR1 is LGHNA and CDR2 is YSLEER. This CDR3 has 15 amino acids. Trimming removed 0 bases at V and 0 bases at J, with 8 bases between. CDR3 in amino acids: CASSQERGLNTEAFF. Here the CDR3 DNA reads TGCGCCAGCAGCCAAGAGCGGGGCTTGAACACTGAAGCTTTCTTT.

This sequence joins TRBV15 and TRBJ2-3; 9 nucleotides line up with TRBD2. Trimming took 2 bases from V and 4 from J; bases not matched to a gene: 4. CDR3 length: 15 residues. Germline assignment: CDR1 LNHNV and CDR2 YYDKDF (reference sequence). The CDR3 DNA follows: TGTGCCACCAGCAGATTAGCGGGAGTGTCAGATACGCAGTATTTT. Its translation is CATSRLAGVSDTQYF.

The chain joins TRBV7-2 to TRBJ2-2; no reliable D call. Trimming cost V 6 bases and J 0 bases, with 14 bases left between them. The CDR3 extends over 16 amino acids. Germline V CDR1 and CDR2: SGHTA, FQGNSA. The CDR3 DNA follows: TGTGCCAGCAGATTTCCGGACGGCTCGAACACCGGGGAGCTGTTTTTT. Translating gives CASRFPDGSNTGELFF.

The V call is TRBV15, the J call TRBJ2-7; D is unclear. This CDR3 is built from 15 residues. Germline V gene lookup returns CDR1 LNHNV and CDR2 YYDKDF (reference sequence). V shed 0 bases and J shed 1 base, with 10 bases lying between them. CDR3 sequence reads: CATSRDSGSSYEQYF. The CDR3 DNA sequence: TGTGCCACCAGCAGAGATTCAGGTTCGTCCTACGAGCAGTACTTC.

The chain uses TRBV7-8 and TRBJ2-7; 9 nucleotides line up with TRBD1. The CDR3 loop spans 14 amino acids. Germline CDR1 reads SGHVS; CDR2 reads FQNEAQ. V trimming: 5 bases; J trimming: 5 bases; junction bases outside the gene matches: 7. The CDR3 DNA is TGTGCCAGCAGCGTAACAGGGACAGGGAACGAGCAGTACTTC. Protein product: CASSVTGTGNEQYF.

The chain is built from TRBV19 and TRBJ2-6; unclear D gene. Germline lookup yields CDR1 LNHDA and CDR2 SQIVND (reference sequence). The CDR3 loop spans 14 amino acids. V was shortened by 5 bases and J by 0 bases, with 5 bases between the two germline ends. This chain's CDR3 is CASSPVSGANVLTF. The CDR3 DNA follows: TGTGCCAGTAGTCCCGTCTCTGGGGCCAACGTCCTGACTTTC. The full variable domain, with the rest looked up from reference TRBV19 and TRBJ2-6, is DGGITQSPKYLFRKEGQNVTLSCEQNLNHDAMYWYRQDPGQGLRLIYYSQIVNDFQKGDIAEGYSVSREKKESFPLTVTSAQKNPTAFYLCASSPVSGANVLTFGAGSRLTVL.

V gene TRBV7-2 combines with J gene TRBJ1-5; D is uncertain. The germline V gene encodes CDR1 SGHTA and CDR2 FQGNSA. The ends were cut back, 6 bases at V and 5 bases at J, with 11 bases in the middle. CDR3 length: 13 amino acids. The CDR3 spells CASSQRVDQPQHF. CDR3 in DNA: TGTGCCAGCAGTCAAAGGGTAGATCAGCCCCAGCATTTT. Full variable domain (rest looked up from reference TRBV7-2 and TRBJ1-5): GAGVSQSPSNKVTEKGKDVELRCDPISGHTALYWYRQSLGQGLEFLIYFQGNSAPDKSGLPSDRFSAERTGGSVSTLTIQRTQQEDSAVYLCASSQRVDQPQHFGDGTRLSIL.

The chain is built from TRBV20-1 and TRBJ1-1; no firm D call. The ends were cut back, 7 bases at V and 1 base at J, with 7 bases in the middle. This CDR3 region has 11 residues. The V gene's germline CDR1 is DFQATT and CDR2 SNEGSKA (reference sequence). The CDR3 reads CSVTTNTEAFF. The CDR3 DNA reads as TGCAGTGTTACTACGAACACTGAAGCTTTCTTT.

The rearrangement links TRBV7-2 to TRBJ2-2; D is undetermined. Germline-derived CDR1 and CDR2 are SGHTA and FQGNSA. Trimming pared 2 bases from V and 1 base from J, leaving 11 bases between. CDR3 length: 16 amino acids. The CDR3 loop reads CASSLRLQLNTGELFF. Written as DNA, the CDR3 is TGTGCCAGCAGCTTACGCCTACAATTGAACACCGGGGAGCTGTTTTTT.

This chain connects TRBV11-2 to TRBJ1-1; D is perhaps TRBD1 (5 bases). Germline values: CDR1 SGHAT, CDR2 FQNNGV. This CDR3 contains 17 residues. The germline V and J ends were trimmed by 4 bases and 1 base, with 19 bases remaining between them. As DNA, the CDR3 is TGTGCCAGCAGCTCTTATTGGGGGGGTGGAGGGAACACTGAAGCTTTCTTT. Protein product: CASSSYWGGGGNTEAFF.

The chain has TRBV7-6 and TRBJ2-5; the D is unclear. CDR1 SGHVS and CDR2 FNYEAQ come from the germline V gene. V lost 6 bases to trimming and J lost 1 base, with 3 bases between them. The CDR3 consists of 11 residues. CDR3 nucleotide sequence: TGTGCCAGCAGTGCCCAAGAGACCCAGTACTTC. Translation: CASSAQETQYF. The whole variable domain, filled in from reference TRBV7-6 and TRBJ2-5, reads GAGVSQSPRYKVTKRGQDVALRCDPISGHVSLYWYRQALGQGPEFLTYFNYEAQQDKSGLPNDRFSAERPEGSISTLTIQRTEQRDSAMYRCASSAQETQYFGPGTRLLVL.